What follows are 6 T cell receptor beta chains derived from one specimen sequenced in a study of memory CD4+ T cells and cytomegalovirus serostatus. Profiled with immunoSEQ multiplex PCR; TCRdb holds only in-frame clones, not every one. Of approximately 44,000 clones listed, less than 80% are singletons. Single viable CD3+CD4+CD8-CD45RO+ cells were sorted as the memory CD4+ T cells. Sequencing was performed on memory CD4+ T cells from blood. The source of these receptors is an adult in good health and CMV-seronegative.

This clone has a handful of counts. This chain links TRBV4-2 with TRBJ1-1, with D possibly matching TRBD1 (5 bases). Trimming stripped 2 bases from V and 5 bases from J, with 18 bases between. CDR1 is LGHNA and CDR2 is YNFKEQ in the germline V gene. The CDR3 is 16 amino acids. CDR3 loop: CASSQPQGSGPTEAFF. The DNA for the CDR3 is TGTGCCAGCAGCCAACCCCAGGGATCAGGGCCGACTGAAGCTTTCTTT.

The chain couples TRBV7-2 to TRBJ1-5, with a weak D call TRBD1 (5 bases). Trimming removed 1 base at V and 7 bases at J, with 14 bases between. The CDR3 runs to 15 residues. Looked up from germline, CDR1 is SGHTA and CDR2 is FQGNSA. The chain's CDR3 is CASSLGAREGQPQHF. CDR3 DNA sequence: TGTGCCAGCAGCTTAGGGGCCAGGGAAGGCCAGCCCCAGCATTTT.

This chain connects TRBV11-2 to TRBJ2-1; maybe TRBD1 (6 bases). The V gene's germline CDR1 is SGHAT and CDR2 FQNNGV. Trimming removed 5 bases at V and 4 bases at J, with 15 bases between. The CDR3 totals 15 residues. CDR3 nucleotides: TGTGCCAGCAGCCAAGGGGGACGGAGGTACAATGAGCAGTTCTTC. Protein sequence: CASSQGGRRYNEQFF. Drawing the rest from reference TRBV11-2 and TRBJ2-1, the complete variable domain is EAGVAQSPRYKIIEKRQSVAFWCNPISGHATLYWYQQILGQGPKLLIQFQNNGVVDDSQLPKDRFSAERLKGVDSTLKIQPAKLEDSAVYLCASSQGGRRYNEQFFGPGTRLTVL.

The rearrangement uses TRBV19 and TRBJ2-1; 7 nucleotides agree with TRBD2. The germline V gene has CDR1 LNHDA and CDR2 SQIVND (reference sequence). The CDR3 runs to 16 residues. Trimming removed 5 bases from V and 4 bases from J; junction bases left unmatched: 11. As DNA, the CDR3 is TGTGCCAGTAGTGACGGACTAGTCGTACCTTACAATGAGCAGTTCTTC. This gives the protein CASSDGLVVPYNEQFF.

V gene TRBV11-3 combines with J gene TRBJ2-1, with a possible D match to TRBD1 (6 bases). The CDR3 loop spans 13 amino acids. The germline V and J ends were trimmed by 2 bases and 9 bases, with 11 bases remaining between them. Germline CDR1 is SGHNT and CDR2 is YENEEA. The CDR3 sequence is CASSLLQGSEQFF. The CDR3 DNA follows: TGTGCCAGCAGCTTACTTCAGGGGTCTGAGCAGTTCTTC. Complete variable domain (other parts from reference TRBV11-3 and TRBJ2-1): EAGVVQSPRYKIIEKKQPVAFWCNPISGHNTLYWYLQNLGQGPELLIRYENEEAVDDSQLPKDRFSAERLKGVDSTLKIQPAELGDSAVYLCASSLLQGSEQFFGPGTRLTVL.

The V and J genes are TRBV7-9 and TRBJ1-2, with 7 nucleotides matching TRBD1. V lost 4 bases, J lost 7 bases, and 12 bases stayed unmatched. The CDR3 runs 15 residues. From germline, CDR1 is SEHNR and CDR2 FQNEAQ (reference sequence). The CDR3 DNA sequence: TGTGCCAGCAGCTCTACCGGACAGGCTTACGGTGGCTACACCTTC. This gives the protein CASSSTGQAYGGYTF. Combining the CDR3 with reference TRBV7-9 and TRBJ1-2 gives the whole variable domain DTGVSQNPRHKITKRGQNVTFRCDPISEHNRLYWYRQTLGQGPEFLTYFQNEAQLEKSRLLSDRFSAERPKGSFSTLEIQRTEQGDSAMYLCASSSTGQAYGGYTFGSGTRLTVV.